The source of this T cell receptor (beta chain) is a study of T cell responses to AZD1222 COVID-19 vaccine. Generated by immunoSEQ multiplex PCR, the TCRdb table keeps only in-frame clones and is missing some. Here the sample spans approximately 94,000 clones, less than 90% being singletons. This CDR3 has 16 amino acids. The germline CDR1 and CDR2 sequences are SGHTA and FQGNSA. J was trimmed by 1 base and V by 5 bases; bases with no gene match: 7. The receptor was isolated from an adult in good health. The rearrangement joins TRBV7-2 to TRBJ1-1, with 10 positions matching TRBD1. The specimen was peripheral blood, collected on day 0 of AZD1222 vaccination. This chain's CDR3 is CASSPYRDRGNTEAFF. CDR3 nucleotides: TGTGCCAGCAGCCCATACCGGGACAGGGGGAACACTGAAGCTTTCTTT.